These 30 T cell receptor beta chains were sequenced from one sample in a study of cytomegalovirus exposure and HLA in healthy donors. PCR employed 60 Vbeta and 13 Jbeta primers. The data were produced by immunoSEQ multiplex PCR, yet TCRdb's version contains in-frame clones alone and is incomplete. Among around 90,000 clones, 79% were seen once, and the ten largest hold about 3.6%. Sequencing was carried out using PBMCs. These TCRs come from a male donor in good health and CMV-seropositive.

The chain carries TRBV6-1 and TRBJ1-2; D gene uncertain. The CDR3 has 14 amino acids. Trimming left V 4 bases short and J 6 bases short, with 15 bases between. From germline, CDR1 is MNHNS and CDR2 SASEGT. In nucleotides, the CDR3 is TGTGCCAGCAGTGCCTTCCGGGGAAGAAATGGCTACACCTTC. This gives the protein CASSAFRGRNGYTF.

The rearrangement joins TRBV6-5 to TRBJ1-6; D ambiguous. CDR3 length equals 15 residues. The V end was cut by 2 bases, the J end by 10 bases, with 15 bases between. Germline CDR1 MNHEY, CDR2 SVGAGI. The CDR3, as DNA: TGTGCCAGCAGTTACGGCGGCCGTATTGGATCACCCCTCCACTTT. It specifies CASSYGGRIGSPLHF.

V is TRBV6-5 and J is TRBJ2-2; D remains ambiguous. V lost 6 bases, J lost 5 bases, and 10 bases lay in between. Germline CDR1 and CDR2: MNHEY and SVGAGI. This CDR3 contains 13 residues. The CDR3 protein is CASRHPLTGELFF. CDR3 bases: TGTGCCAGCAGACATCCCTTGACCGGGGAGCTGTTTTTT.

The chain has TRBV7-8 and TRBJ2-7; TRBD2 is a possible D gene (6 bases). The germline CDR1 and CDR2 sequences are SGHVS and FQNEAQ. Between the trimmed V and J ends, which lost 5 bases and 2 bases, there was a span of 22 bases. The CDR3 contains 17 residues. The CDR3 loop is CASSLRLERSYTYEQYF. DNA for the CDR3: TGTGCCAGCAGCCTCCGACTAGAGAGGAGCTACACCTACGAGCAGTACTTC.

This chain uses TRBV28 with TRBJ1-1; D unclear. V lost 8 bases to trimming and J lost 4 bases, with 14 bases between them. CDR1 is MDHEN, CDR2 SYDVKM, per germline. The CDR3 totals 13 residues. For the CDR3, the DNA is TGTGCCAGCCGCCGCGGACTGGTCACTGAAGCTTTCTTT. Its protein product is CASRRGLVTEAFF.

This rearrangement joins TRBV7-9 to TRBJ1-2; D remains ambiguous. In germline, CDR1 is SEHNR, CDR2 FQNEAQ (reference sequence). This CDR3 comprises 16 residues. Trimming shortened V by 0 bases and J by 3 bases, and 14 bases separated the two germline ends. Here the CDR3 DNA reads TGTGCCAGCAGCTTAGCGTTACGGGGAGCGCACTATGGCTACACCTTC. Encoded protein: CASSLALRGAHYGYTF.

This clone showed up just a few times. The chain has TRBV4-1 and TRBJ2-4; 9 bases match TRBD2. Germline V lookup: CDR1 MGHRA, CDR2 YSYEKL. J was trimmed by 8 bases and V by 4 bases; bases with no gene match: 15. This CDR3 has 17 amino acids. The CDR3 region is CASSPSKSGGSRDIQYF. Here the CDR3 DNA reads TGCGCCAGCAGCCCCTCCAAAAGCGGGGGGAGTCGGGACATTCAGTACTTC.

The chain carries TRBV5-4 and TRBJ1-2; D not resolved. The CDR3 sequence is 14 residues long. Germline CDR1 reads SGHNT; CDR2 reads YYREEE (reference sequence). V was clipped by 4 bases and J by 5 bases, with 15 bases between them. The DNA of the CDR3 is TGTGCCAGCAGCCCCAGCTGGACTCCTTATGGCTACACCTTC. Translation gives CASSPSWTPYGYTF.

This rearrangement joins TRBV5-1 to TRBJ1-4; unclear D gene. Between the trimmed V and J ends, which lost 2 bases and 0 bases, there was a span of 11 bases. Germline CDR1 and CDR2: SGHRS and YFSETQ. This CDR3 is built from 16 residues. The CDR3 bases are TGCGCCAGCAGCTTTCGACCCGGAGCAACTAATGAAAAACTGTTTTTT. Protein sequence: CASSFRPGATNEKLFF.

Here the CDR3 DNA reads TGCGCCAGCACCGAATCCGGACTGAATAATTCACCCCTCCACTTT. This gives the protein CASTESGLNNSPLHF. This rearrangement joins TRBV5-1 to TRBJ1-6; D is ambiguous. Germline CDR1 and CDR2: SGHRS and YFSETQ. This CDR3 has 15 amino acids. Trimming removed 6 bases at V and 5 bases at J, with 15 bases between.

This rearrangement joins TRBV19 to TRBJ2-4; D unclear. V gave up 0 bases and J gave up 2 bases, with 17 bases separating them. This CDR3 has 18 residues. Looked up from germline, CDR1 is LNHDA and CDR2 is SQIVND (reference sequence). In DNA, the CDR3 is TGTGCCAGTAGTATAGATCGCGAAGCCGCCCCCTCCAAAAACATTCAGTACTTC. This codes for CASSIDREAAPSKNIQYF. The entire variable domain, with the rest obtained from reference TRBV19 and TRBJ2-4, is as follows: DGGITQSPKYLFRKEGQNVTLSCEQNLNHDAMYWYRQDPGQGLRLIYYSQIVNDFQKGDIAEGYSVSREKKESFPLTVTSAQKNPTAFYLCASSIDREAAPSKNIQYFGAGTRLSVL.

This clone appeared a single time. The chain is built from TRBV6-5 and TRBJ1-3; D possibly corresponds to TRBD1 (6 bases). V lost 0 bases and J 2 bases, leaving 11 bases between the germline ends. Germline CDR1 MNHEY, CDR2 SVGAGI. CDR3 length: 16 residues. The CDR3 nucleotides are TGTGCCAGCAGTTACTCCCGGACAGATCCTGGAAACACCATATATTTT. Translated, it gives CASSYSRTDPGNTIYF.

The chain is built from TRBV30 and TRBJ1-1; possible D gene TRBD1, 6 bases. From germline, CDR1 is GTSNPN and CDR2 SVGIG (reference sequence). The CDR3 covers 13 residues. Trimming stripped 3 bases from V and 7 bases from J, with 15 bases between. In nucleotides, the CDR3 is TGTGCCTGGAGGGCTCAGGGGAGGGGTGAAGCTTTCTTT. Encoded protein: CAWRAQGRGEAFF. Full variable domain (remainder filled in from reference TRBV30 and TRBJ1-1): SQTIHQWPATLVQPVGSPLSLECTVEGTSNPNLYWYRQAAGRGLQLLFYSVGIGQISSEVPQNLSASRPQDRQFILSSKKLLLSDSGFYLCAWRAQGRGEAFFGQGTRLTVV.

This chain uses TRBV5-1 with TRBJ1-1, with D uncertain. Trimming cost V 4 bases and J 7 bases, with 14 bases left between them. Germline CDR1 and CDR2: SGHRS and YFSETQ. This CDR3 region has 13 residues. CDR3 protein: CASSLVPEGEAFF. The DNA of the CDR3 is TGCGCCAGCAGCCTCGTACCGGAGGGTGAAGCTTTCTTT.

This clone was seen a handful of times. This could be a read error, since a much larger clone is one nucleotide away. This chain connects TRBV7-9 to TRBJ2-7, with 8 bases lining up with TRBD1. Germline CDR1 is SEHNR and CDR2 is FQNEAQ (reference sequence). The CDR3 covers 13 residues. DNA for the CDR3: TGTTCCAGCAGCGACAGGGGACCATACGAGCAGTACTTC. This sequence encodes CSSSDRGPYEQYF.

The chain couples TRBV7-9 to TRBJ1-5; no firm D call. Trimming took off 4 bases at V and 0 bases at J, with 7 bases between the two ends. CDR1 is SEHNR, CDR2 FQNEAQ, per germline (reference sequence). The CDR3 is made up of 14 amino acids. In DNA form, the CDR3 reads TGTGCCAGCAGCTCTAGTAATAGCAATCAGCCCCAGCATTTT. This translates into CASSSSNSNQPQHF.

This clone was recorded only once. The chain combines TRBV19 with TRBJ2-1; 8 nucleotides line up with TRBD2. Germline CDR1 reads LNHDA; CDR2 reads SQIVND (reference sequence). The CDR3 spans 13 residues. The V segment lost 5 bases and the J segment 7 bases; nucleotides outside the gene matches: 4. The CDR3 coding sequence is TGTGCCAGTAGTCCGGGAGGGGGGAATGAGCAGTTCTTC. It specifies CASSPGGGNEQFF.

This clone was recorded a few times. CDR3 sequence (DNA): TGTGCCAGCAGTGCTAGACTAGCGGGGGGCCGGGGGAGCTCCTACAATGAGCAGTTCTTC. This translates into CASSARLAGGRGSSYNEQFF. The rearrangement joins TRBV6-1 to TRBJ2-1; 13 bases map to TRBD2. Trimming at V came to 4 bases and at J to 0 bases, leaving 12 bases not matched to a gene. CDR1 and CDR2 from the germline V gene are MNHNS and SASEGT. The CDR3 extends over 20 amino acids.

This clone occurred once. V gene TRBV7-3 combines with J gene TRBJ1-2, with D perhaps TRBD1 (5 bases). This CDR3 spans 13 amino acids. CDR1 is SGHTA and CDR2 is FQGTGA in the germline V gene. V shed 4 bases and J shed 6 bases, with 12 bases lying between them. The CDR3 DNA sequence: TGTGCCAGCAGCTGGCGCCAGGGCGATGGCTACACCTTC. Translating it yields CASSWRQGDGYTF.

The chain has TRBV5-6 and TRBJ2-2; 8 positions match TRBD2. The germline gives CDR1 SGHDT, CDR2 YYEEEE. V dropped 2 bases and J dropped 5; count of bases not matched to a gene: 5. This CDR3 contains 15 residues. CDR3 sequence: CASSFPTGGTGELFF. Here the CDR3 DNA reads TGTGCCAGCAGCTTCCCAACGGGGGGGACCGGGGAGCTGTTTTTT.

The genes are TRBV23-1 and TRBJ2-7; 7 bases match TRBD2. TRBV23-1 is classed as an ORF, of uncertain function. The CDR3 consists of 15 residues. Trimming took 0 bases from V and 3 from J; bases not matched to a gene: 5. The CDR3 here is CASSQSIWDYYEQYF. CDR3 nucleotides: TGCGCCAGCAGTCAATCTATCTGGGACTACTACGAGCAGTACTTC.

J is TRBJ2-3 and V is TRBV7-3; 10 bases align to TRBD2. CDR1 and CDR2 from the germline V gene are SGHTA and FQGTGA. Trimming took 4 bases from V and 1 from J; bases not matched to a gene: 5. The CDR3 spans 16 residues. This CDR3 is CASSSTSGDRTDTQYF. The DNA for the CDR3 is TGTGCCAGCAGCTCCACTAGCGGGGACCGCACAGATACGCAGTATTTT.

The chain recombines TRBV9 with TRBJ1-4; a weak D match, TRBD1 (6 bases). The CDR3 totals 18 residues. The germline V gene has CDR1 SGDLS and CDR2 YYNGEE. Trimming pared 0 bases from V and 10 bases from J, leaving 25 bases between. The CDR3 nucleotides read TGTGCCAGCAGCGTAGGGGGGCACGTACAGGAGGTTGGTGGAAAACTGTTTTTT. Protein product: CASSVGGHVQEVGGKLFF.

The table lists this clone with a few counts. The chain carries TRBV27 and TRBJ1-4; 7 nucleotides line up with TRBD1. CDR1 is MNHEY and CDR2 is SMNVEV in the germline V gene (reference sequence). The CDR3 loop spans 14 amino acids. Unmatched junction bases numbered 6, after V lost 3 bases and J lost 8 bases. CDR3 coding DNA: TGTGCCAGCAGTTTCAGGGGGTTCGGGGAAAAACTGTTTTTT. This sequence encodes CASSFRGFGEKLFF.

CDR3 protein: CASSPQGGVQETQYF. CDR3 nucleotide sequence: TGTGCCAGCAGCCCACAGGGAGGGGTCCAAGAGACCCAGTACTTC. The chain has TRBV5-6 and TRBJ2-5, with TRBD2 as a possible D gene (7 bases). The CDR3 covers 15 residues. V lost 4 bases, J lost 1 base, and 14 bases lay in between. The V gene's germline CDR1 is SGHDT and CDR2 YYEEEE.

The chain links TRBV6-5 to TRBJ1-5; 7 nucleotides align to TRBD1. Germline V lookup: CDR1 MNHEY, CDR2 SVGAGI. V lost 4 bases and J lost 1; bases outside the gene matches: 7. The CDR3 runs 16 residues. The CDR3 sequence is CASSFTGVGSNQPQHF. CDR3 nucleotide sequence: TGTGCCAGCAGTTTTACAGGGGTCGGGAGCAATCAGCCCCAGCATTTT.

This chain links TRBV27 with TRBJ2-6; 7 bases map to TRBD2. This CDR3 region has 19 residues. The germline gives CDR1 MNHEY, CDR2 SMNVEV (reference sequence). J lost 1 base, V lost 8 bases, and 17 bases had no gene match. For the CDR3, the DNA is TGTGCCAGCCGCGGCGGGGGAGGGATGGTGTATTCTGGGGCCAACGTCCTGACTTTC. Protein sequence: CASRGGGGMVYSGANVLTF. Using reference TRBV27 and TRBJ2-6 for the parts outside the CDR3, the full variable domain is EAQVTQNPRYLITVTGKKLTVTCSQNMNHEYMSWYRQDPGLGLRQIYYSMNVEVTDKGDVPEGYKVSRKEKRNFPLILESPSPNQTSLYFCASRGGGGMVYSGANVLTFGAGSRLTVL.

The chain employs TRBV1 and TRBJ2-7; TRBD2 reflects the table's D call only, with no check against the DNA. TRBV1 constitutes a pseudogene. The CDR3 runs to 15 residues. DNA for the CDR3: TGCACCAGCGCAAGGTCAGTTAGCAGCTCCTACGAGCAGTACTTC. Translation gives CTSARSVSSSYEQYF.

V usage is TRBV27 and J usage is TRBJ1-4; D perhaps matches TRBD1 (6 bases). V was shortened by 6 bases and J by 0 bases, with 14 bases between the two germline ends. Germline CDR1 reads MNHEY; CDR2 reads SMNVEV (reference sequence). This CDR3 has 16 residues. The DNA for the CDR3 is TGTGCCAGCAGCAGCGGACAGAGCGCAACTAATGAAAAACTGTTTTTT. Translated, it gives CASSSGQSATNEKLFF.

The chain joins TRBV2 to TRBJ2-5; TRBD1 might be the D (5 bases). Trimming pared 5 bases from V and 5 bases from J, leaving 12 bases between. The CDR3 loop spans 13 amino acids. Germline CDR1 SNHLY, CDR2 FYNNEI. CDR3 protein: CASSLQGSETQYF. Written as DNA, the CDR3 is TGTGCCAGCAGTCTCCAGGGATCCGAGACCCAGTACTTC. Full variable domain (remainder filled in from reference TRBV2 and TRBJ2-5): EPEVTQTPSHQVTQMGQEVILRCVPISNHLYFYWYRQILGQKVEFLVSFYNNEISEKSEIFDDQFSVERPDGSNFTLKIRSTKLEDSAMYFCASSLQGSETQYFGPGTRLLVL.